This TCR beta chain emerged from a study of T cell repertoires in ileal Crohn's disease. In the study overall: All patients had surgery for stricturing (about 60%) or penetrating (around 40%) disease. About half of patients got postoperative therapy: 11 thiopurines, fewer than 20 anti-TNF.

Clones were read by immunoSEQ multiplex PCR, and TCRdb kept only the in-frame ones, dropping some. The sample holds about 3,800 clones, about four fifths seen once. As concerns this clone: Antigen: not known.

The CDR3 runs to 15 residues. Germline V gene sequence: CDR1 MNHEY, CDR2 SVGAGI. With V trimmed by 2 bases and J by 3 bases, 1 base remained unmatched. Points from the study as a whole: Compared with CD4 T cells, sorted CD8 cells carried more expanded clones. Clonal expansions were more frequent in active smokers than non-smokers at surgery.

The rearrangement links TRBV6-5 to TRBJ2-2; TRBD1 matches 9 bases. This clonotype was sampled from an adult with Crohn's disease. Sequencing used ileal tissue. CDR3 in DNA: TGTGCCAGCAGTTACGGGGACAGGGACACCGGGGAGCTGTTTTTT. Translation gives CASSYGDRDTGELFF.